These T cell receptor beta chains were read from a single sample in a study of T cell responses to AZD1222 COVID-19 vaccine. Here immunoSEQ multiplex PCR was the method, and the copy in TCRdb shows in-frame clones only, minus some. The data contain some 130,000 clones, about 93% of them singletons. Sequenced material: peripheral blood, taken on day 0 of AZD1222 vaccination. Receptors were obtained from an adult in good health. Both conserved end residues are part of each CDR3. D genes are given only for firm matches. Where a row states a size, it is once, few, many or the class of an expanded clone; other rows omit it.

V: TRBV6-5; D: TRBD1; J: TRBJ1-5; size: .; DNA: TGTGCCAGCACCCGACAGGGGGCTCGGCAGCCCCAGCATTTT; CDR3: CASTRQGARQPQHF
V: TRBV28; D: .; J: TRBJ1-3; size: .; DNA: TGTGCCAGCAGTTTATACAGGATGGTTGGAAACACCATATATTTT; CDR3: CASSLYRMVGNTIYF
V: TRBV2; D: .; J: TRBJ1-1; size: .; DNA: TGTGCCAGCAGGGTACTACAGGGGAACACTGAAGCTTTCTTT; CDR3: CASRVLQGNTEAFF
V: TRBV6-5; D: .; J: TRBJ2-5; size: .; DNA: TGTGCCATAAGGACAGAAGAGACCCAGTACTTC; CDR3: CAIRTEETQYF
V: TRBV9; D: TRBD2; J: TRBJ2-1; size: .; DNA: TGTGCCAGCAGCGTAGCTCCCGGGACTAGCGTCCATGAGCAGTTCTTC; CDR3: CASSVAPGTSVHEQFF
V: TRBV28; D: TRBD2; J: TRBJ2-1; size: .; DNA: TGTGCCAGCAGTTTATGGGGACTAGTGTTCTACAATGAGCAGTTCTTC; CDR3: CASSLWGLVFYNEQFF
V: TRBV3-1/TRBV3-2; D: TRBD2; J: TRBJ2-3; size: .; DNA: TGTGCCAGCAGCGAGGGAGGGAATACGCAGTATTTT; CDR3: CASSEGGNTQYF
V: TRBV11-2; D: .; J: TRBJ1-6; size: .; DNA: TGTGCCAGCAGCCCCCGGCCTGACAGCAGAAATTCACCCCTCCACTTT; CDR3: CASSPRPDSRNSPLHF
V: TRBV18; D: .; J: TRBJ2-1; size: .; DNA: TGTGCCAGCTCACCATCGTCTCAGACGAATGAGCAGTTCTTC; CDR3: CASSPSSQTNEQFF
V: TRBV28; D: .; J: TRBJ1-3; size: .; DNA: TGTGCCAGCAGAAGCGACGTCTCGCGCTCTGGAAACACCATATATTTT; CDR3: CASRSDVSRSGNTIYF
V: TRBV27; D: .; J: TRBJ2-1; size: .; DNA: TGTGCCAGCAGTGGATATAGGGGTGGTTACAATGAGCAGTTCTTC; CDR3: CASSGYRGGYNEQFF
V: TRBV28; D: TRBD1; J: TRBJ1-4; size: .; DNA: TGTGCCAGCAGTCCAACAGGGGGCGCCGATGAAAAACTGTTTTTT; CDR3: CASSPTGGADEKLFF
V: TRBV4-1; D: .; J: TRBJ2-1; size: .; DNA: TGCGCCAGCAGCCGCCCTTCCTACAATGAGCAGTTCTTC; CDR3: CASSRPSYNEQFF
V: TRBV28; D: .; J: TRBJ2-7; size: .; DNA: TGTGCCAGCATACGCTTCACTGACTCCTACGAGCAGTACTTC; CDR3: CASIRFTDSYEQYF
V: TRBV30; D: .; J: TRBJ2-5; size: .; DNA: TGTGCCTGGGGGCGTGAGGGGCTTCAAGAGACCCAGTACTTC; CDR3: CAWGREGLQETQYF
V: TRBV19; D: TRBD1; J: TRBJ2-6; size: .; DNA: TGTGCCAGTACCGACAGGGGCGCTAGCTCTGGGGCCAACGTCCTGACTTTC; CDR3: CASTDRGASSGANVLTF
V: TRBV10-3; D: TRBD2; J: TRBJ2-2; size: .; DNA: TGTGCCATCAGTGAATCGTTGGTAGCGGGAGACGGCACCGGGGAGCTGTTTTTT; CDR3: CAISESLVAGDGTGELFF
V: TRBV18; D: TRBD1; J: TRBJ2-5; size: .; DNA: TGTGCCAGCTCACCTAGGACAGGGGCAGAAGAGACCCAGTACTTC; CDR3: CASSPRTGAEETQYF
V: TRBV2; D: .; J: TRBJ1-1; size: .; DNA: TGTGCCAGCAGCTTAGGACAGAACACTGAAGCTTTCTTT; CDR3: CASSLGQNTEAFF
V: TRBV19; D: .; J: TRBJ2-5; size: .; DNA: TGTGCCAGTAGTATAGATAAAGAGACCCAGTACTTC; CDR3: CASSIDKETQYF
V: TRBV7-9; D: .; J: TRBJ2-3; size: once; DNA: TGTGCCAGCAGCCTACAGCGTCTAGATACGCAGTATTTT; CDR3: CASSLQRLDTQYF
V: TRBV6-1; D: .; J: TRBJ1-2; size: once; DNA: TGTGCCAGCAGTGAGGCCCAAGGACGGGGGGAGTATGGCTACACCTTC; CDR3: CASSEAQGRGEYGYTF
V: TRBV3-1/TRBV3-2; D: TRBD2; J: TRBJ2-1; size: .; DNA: TGTGCCAGCAGCCCGCCCCTAGCGGGAAGCAACAATGAGCAGTTCTTC; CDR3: CASSPPLAGSNNEQFF
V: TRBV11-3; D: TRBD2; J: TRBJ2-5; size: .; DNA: TGTGCCAGCAGCTCCAGATCGACTAGCGGAGAGACCCAGTACTTC; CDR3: CASSSRSTSGETQYF
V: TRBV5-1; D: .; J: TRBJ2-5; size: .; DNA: TGCGCCAGCAGCCCGAGTGGGGGAACAGAGACCCAGTACTTC; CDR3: CASSPSGGTETQYF
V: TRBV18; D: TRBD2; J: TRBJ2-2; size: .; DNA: TGTGCCAGCTCACCACCTCCCTCAGCGGGAGGGAGGGGTACCGGGGAGCTGTTTTTT; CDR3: CASSPPPSAGGRGTGELFF
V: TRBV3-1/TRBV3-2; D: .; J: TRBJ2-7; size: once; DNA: TGTGCCAGCAGCCAAGAAATAGAAACCTACGAGCAGTACTTC; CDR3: CASSQEIETYEQYF
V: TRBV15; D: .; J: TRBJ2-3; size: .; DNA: TGTGCCACCAGCAGCGGTCCAGGCCCAAGCACAGATACGCAGTATTTT; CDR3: CATSSGPGPSTDTQYF
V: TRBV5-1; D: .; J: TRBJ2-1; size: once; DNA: TGCGCCAGCAGCTTAGTGCCCTACAATGAGCAGTTCTTC; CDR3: CASSLVPYNEQFF
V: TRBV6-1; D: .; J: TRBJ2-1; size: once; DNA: TGTGCCAGCAGTGATATTCAGGAGAGTGAGCAGTTCTTC; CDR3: CASSDIQESEQFF
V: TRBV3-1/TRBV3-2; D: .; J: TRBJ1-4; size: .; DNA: TGTGCCAGCAGCCAAGAACCTGCAACTAATGAAAAACTGTTTTTT; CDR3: CASSQEPATNEKLFF
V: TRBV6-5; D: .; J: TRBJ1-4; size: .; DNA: TGTGCCAGCAGTTACTTAGGGGAACGGGATGAAAAACTGTTTTTT; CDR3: CASSYLGERDEKLFF
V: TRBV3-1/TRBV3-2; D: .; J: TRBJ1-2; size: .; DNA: TGTGCCAGCAGTCGGACCGCTAGTGGCTACACCTTC; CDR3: CASSRTASGYTF
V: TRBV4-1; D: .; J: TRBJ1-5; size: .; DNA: TGCGCCAGCAGCCACCGGACGGAGGATCAGCCCCAGCATTTT; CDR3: CASSHRTEDQPQHF